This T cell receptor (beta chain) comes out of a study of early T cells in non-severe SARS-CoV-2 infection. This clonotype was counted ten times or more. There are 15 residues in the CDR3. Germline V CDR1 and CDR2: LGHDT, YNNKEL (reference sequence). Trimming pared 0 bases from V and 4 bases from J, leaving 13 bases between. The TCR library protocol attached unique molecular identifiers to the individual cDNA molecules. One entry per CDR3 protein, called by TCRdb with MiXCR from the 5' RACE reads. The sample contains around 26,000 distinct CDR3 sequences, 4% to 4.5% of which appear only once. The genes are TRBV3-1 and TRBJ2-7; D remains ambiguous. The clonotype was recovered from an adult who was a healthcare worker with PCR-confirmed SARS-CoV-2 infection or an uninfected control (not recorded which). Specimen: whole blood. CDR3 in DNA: TGTGCCAGCAGCCAAGATCGAGGCAGCGCGTACGAGCAGTACTTC. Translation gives CASSQDRGSAYEQYF.